Listed here are 10 T cell receptor beta chains from one sample, sequenced in a study of blood T cell repertoires in COVID-19. Measured with immunoSEQ multiplex PCR; TCRdb has only the in-frame clones, and not every one. There are some 75,000 clones in the sample; about three quarters occur only once, and 15% to 20% lies in the top ten. Source material: peripheral blood. The receptors originated from a woman of 80 years or more with active or convalescent COVID-19.

The chain uses TRBV6-1 and TRBJ2-5; no clear D. Per the germline V gene, CDR1 is MNHNS and CDR2 is SASEGT. This CDR3 is built from 13 residues. V was shortened by 10 bases and J by 5 bases, with 17 bases between the two germline ends. The CDR3 DNA sequence: TGTGCCACCGGATCGGGTTCTGCGGAGACCCAGTACTTC. It specifies CATGSGSAETQYF.

This chain joins TRBV30 and TRBJ1-2, with TRBD1 identical over 8 bases. The CDR3 contains 14 residues. CDR1 GTSNPN and CDR2 SVGIG come from the germline V gene (reference sequence). V was clipped by 0 bases and J by 7 bases; unmatched bases: 7. This CDR3 is CAWSVGQGRVGYTF. As DNA, the CDR3 is TGTGCCTGGAGTGTCGGACAGGGTAGGGTTGGCTACACCTTC. Full variable domain (missing parts from reference TRBV30 and TRBJ1-2): SQTIHQWPATLVQPVGSPLSLECTVEGTSNPNLYWYRQAAGRGLQLLFYSVGIGQISSEVPQNLSASRPQDRQFILSSKKLLLSDSGFYLCAWSVGQGRVGYTFGSGTRLTVV.

The rearrangement joins TRBV29-1 to TRBJ2-1; D gene uncertain. The V and J ends lost 4 bases and 2 bases respectively, with 6 bases between them. This CDR3 is built from 12 residues. Germline V gives CDR1 SQVTM, CDR2 ANQGSEA. The CDR3 DNA reads as TGCAGCGTTGTTCAGGCCTACAATGAGCAGTTCTTC. Its protein is CSVVQAYNEQFF.

V gene TRBV7-2 combines with J gene TRBJ2-5; D perhaps matches TRBD2 (6 bases). Trimming removed 4 bases from V and 5 bases from J, with 14 bases in between. This CDR3 has 14 residues. The germline V gene encodes CDR1 SGHTA and CDR2 FQGNSA. Here the CDR3 DNA reads TGTGCCAGCAGCTCATCGGGGGTGGGGGAGACCCAGTACTTC. Amino acid sequence: CASSSSGVGETQYF. The complete variable domain, with remaining parts taken from reference TRBV7-2 and TRBJ2-5, reads GAGVSQSPSNKVTEKGKDVELRCDPISGHTALYWYRQSLGQGLEFLIYFQGNSAPDKSGLPSDRFSAERTGGSVSTLTIQRTQQEDSAVYLCASSSSGVGETQYFGPGTRLLVL.

The chain links TRBV4-1 to TRBJ2-5; 12 bases fit TRBD2. The CDR3 covers 18 residues. Trimming cost V 1 base and J 3 bases; bases outside gene matches: 9. Germline lookup yields CDR1 MGHRA and CDR2 YSYEKL. CDR3 sequence (DNA): TGCGCCAGCAGCCAAGGACTAGCGGGGGCCCTCGAAGAAGAGACCCAGTACTTC. Encoded protein: CASSQGLAGALEEETQYF.

The chain uses TRBV29-1 and TRBJ2-3, with 7 positions matching TRBD1. With V trimmed by 6 bases and J by 5 bases, 5 bases remained unmatched. CDR3 length: 12 residues. In germline, CDR1 is SQVTM, CDR2 ANQGSEA. The CDR3 DNA reads as TGCAGCGTCGGGACAGTAGGAGATACGCAGTATTTT. It translates to CSVGTVGDTQYF.

This chain links TRBV30 with TRBJ2-7, with a tentative D call TRBD1 (5 bases). From germline, CDR1 is GTSNPN and CDR2 SVGIG (reference sequence). The V end lost 7 bases, the J end lost 2 bases, and 18 bases lay between the germline ends. The CDR3 runs to 14 residues. The CDR3 region is CASLSRAGTYEQYF. CDR3 in DNA: TGTGCCTCCCTAAGCAGGGCAGGCACCTACGAGCAGTACTTC. Using reference TRBV30 and TRBJ2-7 for the parts outside the CDR3, the full variable domain is SQTIHQWPATLVQPVGSPLSLECTVEGTSNPNLYWYRQAAGRGLQLLFYSVGIGQISSEVPQNLSASRPQDRQFILSSKKLLLSDSGFYLCASLSRAGTYEQYFGPGTRLTVT.

V gene TRBV29-1 combines with J gene TRBJ2-7; D unclear. Germline-derived CDR1 and CDR2 are SQVTM and ANQGSEA. Trimming removed 4 bases from V and 2 bases from J, with 9 bases in between. The length of the CDR3 is 12 residues. CDR3 in DNA: TGCAGCGTTGGTGAAGAGACCTACGAGCAGTACTTC. Translating gives CSVGEETYEQYF.

The chain combines TRBV5-1 with TRBJ1-2; D possibly corresponds to TRBD1 (6 bases). The germline V gene has CDR1 SGHRS and CDR2 YFSETQ. The CDR3 sequence is 13 residues long. Between the trimmed V and J ends, which lost 0 bases and 7 bases, there was a span of 10 bases. CDR3 residues: CASSLGQGTGYTF. In DNA, the CDR3 is TGCGCCAGCAGCTTGGGGCAGGGGACTGGCTACACCTTC.

CDR3 residues: CASSPPGTGGRTEAFF. Written as DNA, the CDR3 is TGTGCCAGCTCACCTCCCGGGACCGGGGGGAGAACTGAAGCTTTCTTT. V is TRBV18 and J is TRBJ1-1; the D gene is possibly TRBD1 (5 bases). Germline V gene lookup returns CDR1 KGHSH and CDR2 LQKENI. V lost 3 bases and J 5 bases, leaving 19 bases between the germline ends. The CDR3 totals 16 residues.